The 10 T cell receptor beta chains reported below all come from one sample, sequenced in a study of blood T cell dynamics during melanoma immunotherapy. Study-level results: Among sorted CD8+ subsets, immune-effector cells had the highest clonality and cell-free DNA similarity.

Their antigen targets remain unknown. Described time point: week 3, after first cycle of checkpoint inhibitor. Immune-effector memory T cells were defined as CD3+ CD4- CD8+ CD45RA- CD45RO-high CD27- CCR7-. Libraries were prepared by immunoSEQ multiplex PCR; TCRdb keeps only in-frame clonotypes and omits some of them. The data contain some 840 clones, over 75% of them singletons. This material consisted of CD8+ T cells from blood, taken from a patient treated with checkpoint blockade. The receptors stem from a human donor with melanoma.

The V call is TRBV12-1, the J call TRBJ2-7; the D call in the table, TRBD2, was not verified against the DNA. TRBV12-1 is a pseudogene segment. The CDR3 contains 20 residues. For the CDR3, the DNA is TGTGCCAGCAGCTTTGCGAGGGGCATGGGAGCTAGCGGGAGTACCAACGAGCAGTACTTC. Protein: CASSFARGMGASGSTNEQYF.

CDR3 bases: TGTGCCAGCAGAAAGGGGGGGGTGAACAATGAGCAGTTCTTC. It codes for CASRKGGVNNEQFF. The J gene is TRBJ2-1, the V gene TRBV27; D perhaps matches TRBD2 (7 bases). Germline V gene lookup returns CDR1 MNHEY and CDR2 SMNVEV (reference sequence). V shed 6 bases and J shed 5 bases, with 14 bases lying between them. This CDR3 has 14 residues.

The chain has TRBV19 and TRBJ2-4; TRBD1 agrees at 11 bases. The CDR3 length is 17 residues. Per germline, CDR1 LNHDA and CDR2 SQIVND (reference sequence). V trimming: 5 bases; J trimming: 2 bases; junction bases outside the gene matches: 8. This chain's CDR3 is CASSVRTGGSPKNIQYF. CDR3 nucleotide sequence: TGTGCCAGTAGTGTCCGGACAGGGGGCTCTCCCAAAAACATTCAGTACTTC.

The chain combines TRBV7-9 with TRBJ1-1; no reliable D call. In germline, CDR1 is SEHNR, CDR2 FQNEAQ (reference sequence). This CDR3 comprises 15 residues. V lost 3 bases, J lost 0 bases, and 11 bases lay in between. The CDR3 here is CASSLVGGLNTEAFF. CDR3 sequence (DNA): TGTGCCAGCAGCTTGGTAGGAGGGCTGAACACTGAAGCTTTCTTT.

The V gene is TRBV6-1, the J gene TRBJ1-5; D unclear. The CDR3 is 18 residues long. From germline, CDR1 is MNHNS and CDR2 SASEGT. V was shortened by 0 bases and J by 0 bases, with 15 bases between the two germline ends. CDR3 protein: CASSEARRGAYSNQPQHF. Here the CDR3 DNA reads TGTGCCAGCAGTGAAGCGCGGAGAGGAGCATATAGCAATCAGCCCCAGCATTTT.

CDR3 sequence (DNA): TGTGCCAGCAGCCCCCCGTCGGGACAGGGGAACGAGCAGTACTTC. Its protein product is CASSPPSGQGNEQYF. The J gene is TRBJ2-7, the V gene TRBV7-9; TRBD1 agrees at 10 bases. The CDR3 contains 15 residues. From germline, CDR1 is SEHNR and CDR2 FQNEAQ (reference sequence). V lost 5 bases to trimming and J lost 5 bases; unmatched junction nucleotides: 9.

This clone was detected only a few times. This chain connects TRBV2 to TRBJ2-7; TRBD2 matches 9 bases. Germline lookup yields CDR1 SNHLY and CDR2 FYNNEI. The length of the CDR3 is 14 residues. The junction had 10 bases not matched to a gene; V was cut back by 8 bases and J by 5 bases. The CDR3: CASSTLAGPNEQYF. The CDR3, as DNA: TGTGCCAGCTCGACACTAGCGGGCCCAAACGAGCAGTACTTC. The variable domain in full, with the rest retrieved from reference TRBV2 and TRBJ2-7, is EPEVTQTPSHQVTQMGQEVILRCVPISNHLYFYWYRQILGQKVEFLVSFYNNEISEKSEIFDDQFSVERPDGSNFTLKIRSTKLEDSAMYFCASSTLAGPNEQYFGPGTRLTVT.

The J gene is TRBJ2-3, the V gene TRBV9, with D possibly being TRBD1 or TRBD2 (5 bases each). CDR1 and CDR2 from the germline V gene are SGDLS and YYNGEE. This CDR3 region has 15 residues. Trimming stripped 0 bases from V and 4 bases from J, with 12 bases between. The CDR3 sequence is CASSVEGTVADTQYF. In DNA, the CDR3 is TGTGCCAGCAGCGTAGAGGGGACGGTCGCAGATACGCAGTATTTT.

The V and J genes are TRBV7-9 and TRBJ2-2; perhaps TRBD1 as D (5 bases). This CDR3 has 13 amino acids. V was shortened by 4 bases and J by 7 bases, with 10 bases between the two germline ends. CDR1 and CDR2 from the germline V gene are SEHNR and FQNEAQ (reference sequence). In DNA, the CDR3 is TGTGCCAGCAGCTCCGACCAGGGCGGGGAGCTGTTTTTT. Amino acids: CASSSDQGGELFF.

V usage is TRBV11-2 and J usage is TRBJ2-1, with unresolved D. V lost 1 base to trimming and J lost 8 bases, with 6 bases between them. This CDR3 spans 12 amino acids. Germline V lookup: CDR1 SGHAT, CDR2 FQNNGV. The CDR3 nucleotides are TGTGCCAGCAGCTTAGTCGCCGATGAGCAGTTCTTC. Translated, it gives CASSLVADEQFF.